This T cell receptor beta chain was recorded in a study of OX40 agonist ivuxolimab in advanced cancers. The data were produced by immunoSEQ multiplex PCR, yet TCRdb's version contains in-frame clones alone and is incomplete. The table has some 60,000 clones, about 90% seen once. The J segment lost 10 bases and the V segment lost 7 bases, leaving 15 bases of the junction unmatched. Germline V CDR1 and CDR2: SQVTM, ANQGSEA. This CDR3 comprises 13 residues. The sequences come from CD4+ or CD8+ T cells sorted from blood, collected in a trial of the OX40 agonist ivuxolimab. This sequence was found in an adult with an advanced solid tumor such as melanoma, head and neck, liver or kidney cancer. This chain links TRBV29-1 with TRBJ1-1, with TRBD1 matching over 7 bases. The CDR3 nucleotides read TGCAGCGCGTCCTTGACAGGGTCGCTGGGAGCTTTCTTT. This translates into CSASLTGSLGAFF.